These 19 T cell receptor beta chains were sequenced from one sample in a study of technical replicates of blood from a few donors (dated by TCRdb to 2016 to 2017). The library was built by means of the immunoSEQ multiplex PCR assay. TCRdb stores this immuneACCESS table with in-frame sequences only. Part of the clones is absent; in the studies checked, under half of the shortfall reflects unresolved V genes, and no reason is known for the rest. The sample has tens of thousands of clones on record, about 90% of them singletons. Jointly, the top ten make up 0.25% to 0.3% of the sample. What was sequenced was T cells isolated from PBMCs. Receptors were obtained from a human donor in good health.

The rearrangement links TRBV19 to TRBJ1-2; 9 positions match TRBD1. The CDR3 is made up of 14 amino acids. Germline-derived CDR1 and CDR2 are LNHDA and SQIVND (reference sequence). The J segment lost 8 bases and the V segment lost 3 bases, leaving 7 bases of the junction unmatched. The CDR3 sequence is CASSIGQGIYGYTF. The DNA of the CDR3 is TGTGCCAGTAGTATCGGACAGGGGATTTACGGCTACACCTTC.

The chain couples TRBV29-1 to TRBJ1-5; 9 bases align to TRBD1. The CDR3 consists of 12 residues. After removal of 4 bases from V and 6 bases from J, the junction contained 1 base not matched to a gene. CDR1 SQVTM and CDR2 ANQGSEA come from the germline V gene. CDR3 in DNA: TGCAGCGTTGGGGACAGGGCTCAGCCCCAGCATTTT. Amino acids: CSVGDRAQPQHF.

The V and J genes are TRBV7-6 and TRBJ1-1, with D possibly TRBD1 on 5 matching bases. CDR3 length: 18 residues. Germline CDR1 and CDR2: SGHVS and FNYEAQ. Trimming shortened V by 1 base and J by 6 bases, and 24 bases separated the two germline ends. The CDR3 protein is CASSLEWRGGEEVAEAFF. The CDR3 coding sequence is TGTGCCAGCAGCTTAGAGTGGAGGGGCGGCGAGGAGGTAGCTGAAGCTTTCTTT.

V is TRBV2 and J is TRBJ2-1; 7 nucleotides line up with TRBD1. Germline lookup yields CDR1 SNHLY and CDR2 FYNNEI. The CDR3 totals 14 residues. V dropped 4 bases and J dropped 6; count of bases not matched to a gene: 6. This CDR3 reads CASSGDTGVNEQFF. In DNA, the CDR3 is TGTGCCAGCAGTGGGGATACAGGGGTCAATGAGCAGTTCTTC.

The chain combines TRBV7-6 with TRBJ1-5; D may be TRBD1 (6 bases). The CDR3 is 15 amino acids. Germline V gives CDR1 SGHVS, CDR2 FNYEAQ. V gave up 6 bases and J gave up 2 bases, with 14 bases separating them. The CDR3 DNA reads as TGTGCCAGCAGACCTCGTCAGGGGCGCAATCAGCCCCAGCATTTT. Residues: CASRPRQGRNQPQHF.

The chain has TRBV5-1 and TRBJ1-2, with 10 positions matching TRBD1. V gave up 4 bases and J gave up 8 bases; unmatched junction bases: 11. The germline CDR1 and CDR2 sequences are SGHRS and YFSETQ. CDR3 size: 15 residues. The CDR3 loop is CASSPRDRGSGGYTF. The CDR3 DNA is TGCGCCAGCAGCCCGCGGGACAGGGGATCTGGAGGCTACACCTTC.

This clone was found once. The chain employs TRBV7-6 and TRBJ1-5; the match to TRBD1 covers 8 bases. This CDR3 is 15 amino acids long. Germline-derived CDR1 and CDR2 are SGHVS and FNYEAQ. V shed 1 base and J 2 bases; nucleotides not matched to a gene: 1. The CDR3 reads CASSLGQGRNQPQHF. CDR3 sequence (DNA): TGTGCCAGCAGCTTAGGACAGGGGCGCAATCAGCCCCAGCATTTT.

The chain carries TRBV5-1 and TRBJ2-7; the match to TRBD1 covers 7 bases. After removal of 3 bases from V and 4 bases from J, the junction contained 7 bases not matched to a gene. The CDR3 loop spans 14 amino acids. The germline V gene has CDR1 SGHRS and CDR2 YFSETQ. CDR3 loop: CASSSTGARYEQYF. The DNA for the CDR3 is TGCGCCAGCAGCTCCACAGGGGCGCGGTACGAGCAGTACTTC.

This chain uses TRBV9 with TRBJ2-3; D call uncertain. With 7 bases removed from V and 2 bases from J, the gap between germline ends came to 11 bases. The germline CDR1 and CDR2 sequences are SGDLS and YYNGEE. The CDR3 has 13 amino acids. CDR3 sequence reads: CASADSDTDTQYF. The CDR3 region has the DNA TGTGCCAGCGCTGACTCTGACACAGATACGCAGTATTTT.

V usage is TRBV19 and J usage is TRBJ1-2; D remains unclear. Trimming cost V 5 bases and J 8 bases, with 18 bases left between them. This CDR3 has 14 amino acids. In germline, CDR1 is LNHDA, CDR2 SQIVND (reference sequence). The CDR3 region has the DNA TGTGCCAGTAGTCCGCGCGTCCAGAGGGAAGGCTACACCTTC. It translates to CASSPRVQREGYTF. Full variable domain (outside the CDR3, taken from reference TRBV19 and TRBJ1-2): DGGITQSPKYLFRKEGQNVTLSCEQNLNHDAMYWYRQDPGQGLRLIYYSQIVNDFQKGDIAEGYSVSREKKESFPLTVTSAQKNPTAFYLCASSPRVQREGYTFGSGTRLTVV.

The chain combines TRBV10-3 with TRBJ2-7; D possibly corresponds to TRBD2 (5 bases). Between the trimmed V and J ends, which lost 6 bases and 4 bases, there was a span of 7 bases. The CDR3 runs to 11 residues. Germline V gives CDR1 ENHRY, CDR2 SYGVKD. CDR3 DNA: TGTGCCATCAGGTCGGGGTACGAGCAGTACTTC. Translated: CAIRSGYEQYF.

This chain joins TRBV2 and TRBJ2-7; 11 nucleotides match TRBD1. CDR3 length: 15 amino acids. The V gene's germline CDR1 is SNHLY and CDR2 FYNNEI. The V segment lost 6 bases and the J segment 6 bases; nucleotides outside the gene matches: 10. The CDR3 nucleotides are TGTGCCAGCAGCGGTGTGGGACAGGGGGAGGTCGAGCAGTACTTC. It is translated as CASSGVGQGEVEQYF.

The V call is TRBV13, the J call TRBJ2-1, with D possibly TRBD1 on 6 matching bases. CDR1 and CDR2 (germline): PRHDT, FYEKMQ (reference sequence). Trimming shortened V by 1 base and J by 2 bases, and 12 bases separated the two germline ends. This CDR3 has 16 amino acids. The CDR3: CASSLVSQGPYNEQFF. The CDR3, as DNA: TGTGCCAGCAGCTTAGTTTCTCAGGGGCCCTACAATGAGCAGTTCTTC.

The gene calls are TRBV19 and TRBJ2-4; 8 bases are shared with TRBD1. The CDR3 consists of 15 residues. V was clipped by 3 bases and J by 6 bases; unmatched bases: 7. Germline CDR1 LNHDA, CDR2 SQIVND (reference sequence). The CDR3 coding sequence is TGTGCCAGTAGTATCTCAGGGGGCGCGGGAAACATTCAGTACTTC. Translating gives CASSISGGAGNIQYF.

This chain links TRBV2 with TRBJ2-5; 7 nucleotides line up with TRBD2. The CDR3 spans 20 residues. The germline V gene encodes CDR1 SNHLY and CDR2 FYNNEI. J gave up 2 bases and V 0 bases, and 18 bases lay outside the gene matches. The CDR3 loop is CASSEALLSASGRQQETQYF. The CDR3 DNA is TGTGCCAGCAGTGAAGCGCTTCTTTCGGCTAGCGGTCGACAACAAGAGACCCAGTACTTC.

This chain links TRBV28 with TRBJ2-2, with D tentatively TRBD1 (6 bases). Germline V gene lookup returns CDR1 MDHEN and CDR2 SYDVKM. This CDR3 spans 14 amino acids. The V and J ends lost 4 bases and 1 base respectively, with 7 bases between them. The CDR3 nucleotides read TGTGCCAGCAGTTCGGGACAGAACACCGGGGAGCTGTTTTTT. Translation: CASSSGQNTGELFF. The whole variable domain, remainder taken from reference TRBV28 and TRBJ2-2, is DVKVTQSSRYLVKRTGEKVFLECVQDMDHENMFWYRQDPGLGLRLIYFSYDVKMKEKGDIPEGYSVSREKKERFSLILESASTNQTSMYLCASSSGQNTGELFFGEGSRLTVL.

This sequence joins TRBV19 and TRBJ2-1; D is unresolved. Germline CDR1 reads LNHDA; CDR2 reads SQIVND (reference sequence). This CDR3 has 14 residues. Trimming cost V 1 base and J 0 bases, with 4 bases left between them. Written as DNA, the CDR3 is TGTGCCAGTAGTATAGGGAGCTCCTACAATGAGCAGTTCTTC. Translated: CASSIGSSYNEQFF. Using reference TRBV19 and TRBJ2-1 for the parts outside the CDR3, the full variable domain is DGGITQSPKYLFRKEGQNVTLSCEQNLNHDAMYWYRQDPGQGLRLIYYSQIVNDFQKGDIAEGYSVSREKKESFPLTVTSAQKNPTAFYLCASSIGSSYNEQFFGPGTRLTVL.

This rearrangement joins TRBV2 to TRBJ2-3; D is unresolved. The germline CDR1 and CDR2 sequences are SNHLY and FYNNEI. Trimming shortened V by 4 bases and J by 1 base, and 15 bases separated the two germline ends. The CDR3 extends over 16 amino acids. The CDR3 region is CASSADGVLGTDTQYF. The CDR3 DNA reads as TGTGCCAGCAGTGCCGACGGAGTGCTGGGCACAGATACGCAGTATTTT.

The chain uses TRBV5-1 and TRBJ2-1; 10 bases are a match to TRBD1. Germline V gene lookup returns CDR1 SGHRS and CDR2 YFSETQ. The CDR3 extends over 15 amino acids. Trimming cost V 0 bases and J 7 bases; bases outside gene matches: 4. DNA for the CDR3: TGCGCCAGCAGCTTGGCCGACAGGGGGCTGAATGAGCAGTTCTTC. The encoded protein is CASSLADRGLNEQFF.